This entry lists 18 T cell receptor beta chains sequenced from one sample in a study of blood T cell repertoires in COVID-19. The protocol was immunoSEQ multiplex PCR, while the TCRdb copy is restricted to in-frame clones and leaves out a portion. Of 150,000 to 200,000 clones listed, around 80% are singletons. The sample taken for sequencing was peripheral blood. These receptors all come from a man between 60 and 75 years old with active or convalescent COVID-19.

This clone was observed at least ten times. This chain's CDR3 is CASSLEAGGGQPQHF. Written as DNA, the CDR3 is TGTGCCAGCAGCTTGGAGGCGGGTGGAGGACAGCCCCAGCATTTT. The chain recombines TRBV5-5 with TRBJ1-5; D is unresolved. Trimming shortened V by 0 bases and J by 7 bases, and 14 bases separated the two germline ends. Germline V gene data show CDR1 as SGHKS and CDR2 as YYEKEE (reference sequence). The CDR3 has 15 amino acids.

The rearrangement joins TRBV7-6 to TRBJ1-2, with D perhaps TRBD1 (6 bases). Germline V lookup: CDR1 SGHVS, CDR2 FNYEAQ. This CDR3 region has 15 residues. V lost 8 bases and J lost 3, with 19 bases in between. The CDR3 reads CASGQFQGTDYGYTF. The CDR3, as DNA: TGTGCCAGCGGACAATTTCAGGGGACGGACTATGGCTACACCTTC.

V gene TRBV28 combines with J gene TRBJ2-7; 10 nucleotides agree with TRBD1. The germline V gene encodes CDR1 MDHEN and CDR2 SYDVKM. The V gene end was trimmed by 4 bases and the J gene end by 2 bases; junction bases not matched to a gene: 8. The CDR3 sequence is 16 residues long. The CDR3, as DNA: TGTGCCAGCAGTTGGCCGGGACAGGGGTTCCCCTACGAGCAGTACTTC. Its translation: CASSWPGQGFPYEQYF.

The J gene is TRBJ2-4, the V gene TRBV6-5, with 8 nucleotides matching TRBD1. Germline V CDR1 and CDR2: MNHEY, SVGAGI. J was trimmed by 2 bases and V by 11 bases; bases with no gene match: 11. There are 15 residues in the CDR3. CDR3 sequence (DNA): TGTGCCCACAGCAGGGGGCCGGGGTCCAAAAACATTCAGTACTTC. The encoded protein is CAHSRGPGSKNIQYF.

The DNA for the CDR3 is TGTGCCAGCAGCCAAGATCTCCCTAGCGGGGAGACCCAGTACTTC. This encodes CASSQDLPSGETQYF. V is TRBV3-1 (or the pseudogene TRBV3-2) and J is TRBJ2-5, with TRBD2 matching over 8 bases. This CDR3 is built from 15 residues. Germline V gene data show CDR1 as LGHDT and CDR2 as YNNKEL (reference sequence). The V segment lost 0 bases and the J segment 5 bases; nucleotides outside the gene matches: 5.

Here the CDR3 reads CATSRDYTGELFF. The CDR3 region has the DNA TGTGCCACCAGCAGAGATTATACCGGGGAGCTGTTTTTT. The chain is built from TRBV15 and TRBJ2-2, with D unresolved. The ends were cut back, 0 bases at V and 5 bases at J, with 4 bases in the middle. Germline CDR1 reads LNHNV; CDR2 reads YYDKDF (reference sequence). The CDR3 totals 13 residues.

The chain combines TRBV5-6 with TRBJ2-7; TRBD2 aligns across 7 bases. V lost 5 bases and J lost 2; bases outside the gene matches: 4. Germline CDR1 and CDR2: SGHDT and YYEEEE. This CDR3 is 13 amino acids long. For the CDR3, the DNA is TGTGCCAGCAGACTGGGAGGGGCCTACGAGCAGTACTTC. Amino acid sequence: CASRLGGAYEQYF.

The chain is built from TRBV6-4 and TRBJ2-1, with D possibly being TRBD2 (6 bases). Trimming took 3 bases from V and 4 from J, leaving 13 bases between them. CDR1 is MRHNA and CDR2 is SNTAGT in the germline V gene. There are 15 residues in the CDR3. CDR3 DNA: TGTGCCAGCAGTGAAGGTGGGGGAGGATACAATGAGCAGTTCTTC. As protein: CASSEGGGGYNEQFF.

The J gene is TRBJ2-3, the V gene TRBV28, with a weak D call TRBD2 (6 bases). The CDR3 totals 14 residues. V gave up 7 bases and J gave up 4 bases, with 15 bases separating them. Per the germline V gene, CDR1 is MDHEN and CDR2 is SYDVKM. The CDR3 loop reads CASTFGGRPDTQYF. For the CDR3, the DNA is TGTGCCAGCACCTTCGGGGGAAGGCCAGATACGCAGTATTTT.

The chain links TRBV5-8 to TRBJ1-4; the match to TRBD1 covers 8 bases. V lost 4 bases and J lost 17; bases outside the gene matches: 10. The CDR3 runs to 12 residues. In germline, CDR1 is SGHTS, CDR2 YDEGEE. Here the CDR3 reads CASSIQRTGSFF. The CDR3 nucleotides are TGTGCCAGCAGCATCCAACGGACAGGGTCCTTTTTT.

The CDR3 DNA is TGTGCCATCGAGAAGCGAGCGGACACCGGGGAGCTGTTTTTT. Translation: CAIEKRADTGELFF. The gene calls are TRBV10-3 and TRBJ2-2; TRBD2 might be the D (5 bases). The ends were cut back, 8 bases at V and 3 bases at J, with 13 bases in the middle. The CDR3 totals 14 residues. CDR1 ENHRY and CDR2 SYGVKD come from the germline V gene.

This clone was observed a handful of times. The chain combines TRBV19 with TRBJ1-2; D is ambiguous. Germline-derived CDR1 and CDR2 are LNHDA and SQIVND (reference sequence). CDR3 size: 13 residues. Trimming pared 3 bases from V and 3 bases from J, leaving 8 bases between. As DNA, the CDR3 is TGTGCCAGTAGTATGCGGGGTGACTATGGCTACACCTTC. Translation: CASSMRGDYGYTF. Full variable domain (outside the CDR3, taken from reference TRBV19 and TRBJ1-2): DGGITQSPKYLFRKEGQNVTLSCEQNLNHDAMYWYRQDPGQGLRLIYYSQIVNDFQKGDIAEGYSVSREKKESFPLTVTSAQKNPTAFYLCASSMRGDYGYTFGSGTRLTVV.

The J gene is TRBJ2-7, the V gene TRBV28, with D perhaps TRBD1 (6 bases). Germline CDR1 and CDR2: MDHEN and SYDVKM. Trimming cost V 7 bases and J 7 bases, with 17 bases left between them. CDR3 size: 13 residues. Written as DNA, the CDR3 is TGTGCCAGCACAGGACAGCCCAGTGGTGAGCAGTACTTC. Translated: CASTGQPSGEQYF.

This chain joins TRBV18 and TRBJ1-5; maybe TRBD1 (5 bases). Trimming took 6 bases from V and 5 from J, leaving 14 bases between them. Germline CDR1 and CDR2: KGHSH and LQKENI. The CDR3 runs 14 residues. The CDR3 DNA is TGTGCCAGCTCCCCGGGGACGGGGGATCAGCCCCAGCATTTT. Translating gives CASSPGTGDQPQHF.

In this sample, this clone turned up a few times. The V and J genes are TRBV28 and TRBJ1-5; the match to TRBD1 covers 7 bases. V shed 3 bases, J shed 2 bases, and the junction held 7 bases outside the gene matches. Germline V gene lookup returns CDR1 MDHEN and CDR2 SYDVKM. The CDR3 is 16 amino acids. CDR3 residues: CASSFGWDRRNQPQHF. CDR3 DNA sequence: TGTGCCAGCAGTTTTGGGTGGGACAGACGCAATCAGCCCCAGCATTTT.

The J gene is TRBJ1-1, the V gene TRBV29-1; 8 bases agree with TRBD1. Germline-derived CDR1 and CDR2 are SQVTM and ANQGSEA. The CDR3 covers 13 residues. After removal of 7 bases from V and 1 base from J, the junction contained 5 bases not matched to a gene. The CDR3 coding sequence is TGCAGCGCCACACAGGGGGGGAACACTGAAGCTTTCTTT. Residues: CSATQGGNTEAFF.

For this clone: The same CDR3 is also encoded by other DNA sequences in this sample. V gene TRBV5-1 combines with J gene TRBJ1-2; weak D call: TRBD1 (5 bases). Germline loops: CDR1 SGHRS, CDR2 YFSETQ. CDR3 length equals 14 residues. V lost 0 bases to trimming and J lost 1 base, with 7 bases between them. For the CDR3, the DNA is TGCGCCAGCAGCTTGGGACAGAGTAACTATGGCTACACCTTC. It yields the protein CASSLGQSNYGYTF.

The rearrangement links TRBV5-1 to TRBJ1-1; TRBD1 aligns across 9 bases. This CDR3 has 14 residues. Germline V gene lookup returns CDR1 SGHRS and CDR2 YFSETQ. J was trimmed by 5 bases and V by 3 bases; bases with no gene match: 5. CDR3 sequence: CASSYQTGGTEAFF. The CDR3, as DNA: TGCGCCAGCAGCTACCAGACAGGGGGAACTGAAGCTTTCTTT.